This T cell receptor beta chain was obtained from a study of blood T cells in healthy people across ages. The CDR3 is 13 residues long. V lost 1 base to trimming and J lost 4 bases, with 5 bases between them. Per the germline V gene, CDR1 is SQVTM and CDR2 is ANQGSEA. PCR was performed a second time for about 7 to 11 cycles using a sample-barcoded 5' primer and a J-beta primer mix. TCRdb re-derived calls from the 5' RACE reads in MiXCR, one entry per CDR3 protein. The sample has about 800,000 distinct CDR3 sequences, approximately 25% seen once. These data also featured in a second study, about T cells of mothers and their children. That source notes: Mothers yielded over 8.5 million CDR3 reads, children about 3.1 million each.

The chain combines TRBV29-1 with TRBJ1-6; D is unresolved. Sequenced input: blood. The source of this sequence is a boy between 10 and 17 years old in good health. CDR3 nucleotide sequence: TGCAGCGTTGAAGCTACGTATAATTCACCCCTCCACTTT. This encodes CSVEATYNSPLHF.